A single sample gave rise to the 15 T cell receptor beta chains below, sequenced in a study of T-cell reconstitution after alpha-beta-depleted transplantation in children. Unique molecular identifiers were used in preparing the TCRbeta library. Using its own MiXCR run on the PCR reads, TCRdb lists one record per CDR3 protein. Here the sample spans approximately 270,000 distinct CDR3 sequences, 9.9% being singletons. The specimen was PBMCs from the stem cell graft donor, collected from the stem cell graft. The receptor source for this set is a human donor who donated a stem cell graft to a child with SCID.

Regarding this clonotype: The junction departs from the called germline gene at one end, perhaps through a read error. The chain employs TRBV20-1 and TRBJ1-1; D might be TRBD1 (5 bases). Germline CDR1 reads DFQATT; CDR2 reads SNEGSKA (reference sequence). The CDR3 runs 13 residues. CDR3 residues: CSGRAGLGTEAFF. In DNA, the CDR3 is TGCAGTGGTAGAGCGGGGCTGGGGACTGAAGCTTTCTTT.

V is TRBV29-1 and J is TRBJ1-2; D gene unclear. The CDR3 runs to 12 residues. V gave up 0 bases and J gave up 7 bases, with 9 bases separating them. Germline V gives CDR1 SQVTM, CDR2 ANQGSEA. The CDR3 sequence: CSVEDPGPGYTF. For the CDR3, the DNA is TGCAGCGTTGAAGATCCCGGACCTGGCTACACCTTC.

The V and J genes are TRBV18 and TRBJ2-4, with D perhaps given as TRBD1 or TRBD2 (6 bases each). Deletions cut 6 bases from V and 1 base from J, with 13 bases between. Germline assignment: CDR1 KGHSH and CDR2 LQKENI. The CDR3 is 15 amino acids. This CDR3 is CASSPGAQAKNIQYF. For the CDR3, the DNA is TGTGCCAGCTCCCCGGGGGCGCAGGCCAAAAACATTCAGTACTTC.

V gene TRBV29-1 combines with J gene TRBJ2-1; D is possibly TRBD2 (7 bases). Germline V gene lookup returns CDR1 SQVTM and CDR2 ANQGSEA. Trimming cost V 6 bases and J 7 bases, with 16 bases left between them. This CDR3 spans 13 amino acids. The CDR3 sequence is CSVSRGAGNEQFF. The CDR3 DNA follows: TGCAGCGTATCTCGGGGGGCGGGGAATGAGCAGTTCTTC.

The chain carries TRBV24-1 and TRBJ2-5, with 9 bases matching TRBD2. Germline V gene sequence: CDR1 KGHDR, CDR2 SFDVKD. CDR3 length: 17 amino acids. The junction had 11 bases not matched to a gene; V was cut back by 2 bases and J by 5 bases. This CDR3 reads CATSDSSVAGGPETQYF. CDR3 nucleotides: TGTGCCACCAGTGATTCCTCTGTGGCGGGGGGGCCTGAGACCCAGTACTTC.

The CDR3 DNA follows: TGCAGTGCTAGAGGGACTAGCGGGGAAATAGCCAAAAACATTCAGTACTTC. It yields the protein CSARGTSGEIAKNIQYF. This rearrangement joins TRBV20-1 to TRBJ2-4; 12 bases match TRBD2. The junction had 4 bases not matched to a gene; V was cut back by 1 base and J by 0 bases. In germline, CDR1 is DFQATT, CDR2 SNEGSKA (reference sequence). This CDR3 is 17 amino acids long.

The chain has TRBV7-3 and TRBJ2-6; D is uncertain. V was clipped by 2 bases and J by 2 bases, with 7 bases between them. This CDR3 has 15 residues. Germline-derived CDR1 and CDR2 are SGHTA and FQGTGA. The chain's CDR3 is CASSLAQAGANVLTF. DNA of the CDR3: TGTGCCAGCAGCTTAGCCCAGGCTGGGGCCAACGTCCTGACTTTC.

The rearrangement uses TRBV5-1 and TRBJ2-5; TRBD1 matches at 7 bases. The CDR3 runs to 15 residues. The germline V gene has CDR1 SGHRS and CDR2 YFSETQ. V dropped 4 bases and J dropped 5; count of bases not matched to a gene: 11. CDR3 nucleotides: TGCGCCAGCAGCCCAACGACAGGGATGTCGGAGACCCAGTACTTC. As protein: CASSPTTGMSETQYF.

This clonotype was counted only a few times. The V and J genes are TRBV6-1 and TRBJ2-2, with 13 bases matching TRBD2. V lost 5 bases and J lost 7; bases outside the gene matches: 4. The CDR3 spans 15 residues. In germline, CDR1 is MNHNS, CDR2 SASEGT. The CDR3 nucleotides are TGTGCCAGCAGTCCGACTAGCGGGGGGAACGGGGAGCTGTTTTTT. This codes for CASSPTSGGNGELFF.

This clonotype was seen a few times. CDR3 loop: CASSRVGDAYEQYF. The CDR3 region has the DNA TGTGCCAGCAGTCGGGTTGGGGATGCCTACGAGCAGTACTTC. The rearrangement links TRBV9 to TRBJ2-7, with no clear D. V was trimmed by 5 bases and J by 2 bases, leaving 14 bases between them. CDR3 length equals 14 residues. Germline loops: CDR1 SGDLS, CDR2 YYNGEE.

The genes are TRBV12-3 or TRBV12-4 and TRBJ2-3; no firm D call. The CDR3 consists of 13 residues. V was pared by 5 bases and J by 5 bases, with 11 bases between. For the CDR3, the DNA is TGTGCCAGCAGTGCGAGGCTAGGAGATACGCAGTATTTT. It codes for CASSARLGDTQYF.

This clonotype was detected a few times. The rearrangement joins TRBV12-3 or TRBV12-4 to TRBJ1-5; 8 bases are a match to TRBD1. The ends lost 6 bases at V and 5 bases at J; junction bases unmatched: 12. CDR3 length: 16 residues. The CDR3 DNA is TGTGCCAGCAGCCTCCTCGGGGCAGGGGGCGATCAGCCCCAGCATTTT. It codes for CASSLLGAGGDQPQHF.

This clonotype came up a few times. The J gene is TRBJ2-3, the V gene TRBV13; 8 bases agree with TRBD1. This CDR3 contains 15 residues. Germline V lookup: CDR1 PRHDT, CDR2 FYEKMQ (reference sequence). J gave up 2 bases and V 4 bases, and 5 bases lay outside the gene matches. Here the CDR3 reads CASSSMTGDTDTQYF. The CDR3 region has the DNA TGTGCCAGCAGCTCGATGACAGGGGACACAGATACGCAGTATTTT. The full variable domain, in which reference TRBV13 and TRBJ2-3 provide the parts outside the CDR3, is AAGVIQSPRHLIKEKRETATLKCYPIPRHDTVYWYQQGPGQDPQFLISFYEKMQSDKGSIPDRFSAQQFSDYHSELNMSSLELGDSALYFCASSSMTGDTDTQYFGPGTRLTVL.

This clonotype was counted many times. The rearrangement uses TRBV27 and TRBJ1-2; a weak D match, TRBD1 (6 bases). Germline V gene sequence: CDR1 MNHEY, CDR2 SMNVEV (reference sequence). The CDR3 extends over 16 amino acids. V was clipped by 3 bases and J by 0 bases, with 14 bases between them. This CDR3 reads CASSLAPGHANYGYTF. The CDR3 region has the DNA TGTGCCAGCAGTTTGGCACCGGGACACGCTAACTATGGCTACACCTTC.

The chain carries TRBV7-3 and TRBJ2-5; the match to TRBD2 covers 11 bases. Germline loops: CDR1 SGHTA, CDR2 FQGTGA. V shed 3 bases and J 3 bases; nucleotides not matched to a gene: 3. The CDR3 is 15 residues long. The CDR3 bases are TGTGCCAGCAGCTTGGGACTAGCGGTCGAAGAGACCCAGTACTTC. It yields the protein CASSLGLAVEETQYF.